This T cell receptor beta chain is from a study of blood T cell repertoires in COVID-19. The repertoire was sequenced with immunoSEQ multiplex PCR; TCRdb's copy has only in-frame clones and lacks some. The table lists more than 300,000 clones, around nine tenths of them singletons. Seattle researchers signed up patients amid active infection and tracked them longitudinally. Between the trimmed V and J ends, which lost 3 bases and 7 bases, there was a span of 18 bases. Germline CDR1 MNHNS, CDR2 SASEGT. This CDR3 spans 15 amino acids. The TCR sequence derives from a woman in her 30s with COVID-19, enrolled during active disease. The chain employs TRBV6-1 and TRBJ1-2, with a tentative D call TRBD1 (6 bases). The material sequenced was peripheral blood. CDR3: CASSDPRGGNGGYTF. Written as DNA, the CDR3 is TGTGCCAGCAGTGACCCGAGGGGGGGGAATGGTGGCTACACCTTC.